These 6 T cell receptor beta chains were all obtained from the same sample, sequenced in a study of lymphopenia after photon versus proton radiotherapy. This table comes from immunoSEQ multiplex PCR, and its TCRdb copy is limited to in-frame clones, with some not included. Of fewer than 35,000 clones in the sample, approximately 92% were seen once. The sample consisted of peripheral blood, taken from a patient treated with proton-based radiotherapy. The receptor set was obtained from a woman in her 70s with pancreatic cancer. Some clones in this sample may be carry-over from other donors' samples.

V gene TRBV19 combines with J gene TRBJ1-1; D possibly corresponds to TRBD1 (5 bases). There are 13 residues in the CDR3. Trimming cost V 4 bases and J 6 bases, with 12 bases left between them. The germline V gene has CDR1 LNHDA and CDR2 SQIVND (reference sequence). The CDR3 sequence is CASSTLGLAEAFF. The DNA of the CDR3 is TGTGCCAGTAGTACCCTGGGACTTGCTGAAGCTTTCTTT.

The rearrangement links TRBV28 to TRBJ1-2; maybe TRBD1 (6 bases). Between the trimmed V and J ends, which lost 5 bases and 13 bases, there was a span of 17 bases. The CDR3 extends over 12 amino acids. CDR1 MDHEN and CDR2 SYDVKM come from the germline V gene. DNA of the CDR3: TGTGCCAGCAGTCCCTCCGGGGGCAGGGGCACCTTC. Amino acids: CASSPSGGRGTF.

The chain joins TRBV2 to TRBJ1-4, with a weak D call TRBD1 (6 bases). This CDR3 is 15 amino acids long. From germline, CDR1 is SNHLY and CDR2 FYNNEI. V gave up 6 bases and J gave up 0 bases, with 11 bases separating them. The CDR3 spells CASRAGDATNEKLFF. The CDR3 DNA is TGTGCCAGCAGGGCAGGGGATGCAACTAATGAAAAACTGTTTTTT.

This chain connects TRBV19 to TRBJ1-4; tentative D call: TRBD1 (5 bases). Trimming took 7 bases from V and 0 from J, leaving 9 bases between them. This CDR3 contains 14 residues. Germline V gives CDR1 LNHDA, CDR2 SQIVND (reference sequence). This chain's CDR3 is CASKPGPTNEKLFF. The CDR3 nucleotides read TGTGCCAGTAAGCCGGGGCCAACTAATGAAAAACTGTTTTTT.

The V gene is TRBV28, the J gene TRBJ2-3, with 11 nucleotides matching TRBD2. Trimming removed 3 bases from V and 2 bases from J; junction bases left unmatched: 4. Germline lookup yields CDR1 MDHEN and CDR2 SYDVKM. This CDR3 region has 16 residues. This CDR3 reads CASSFATSGNTDTQYF. Written as DNA, the CDR3 is TGTGCCAGCAGTTTCGCGACTAGCGGGAACACAGATACGCAGTATTTT.

V is TRBV19 and J is TRBJ1-5, with TRBD1 matching over 7 bases. The CDR3 runs 15 residues. The V gene's germline CDR1 is LNHDA and CDR2 SQIVND (reference sequence). With 5 bases clipped from V and 7 bases from J, the junction kept 11 bases outside the gene matches. This chain's CDR3 is CASSRDSGDGQPQHF. CDR3 DNA sequence: TGTGCCAGTAGTCGGGACAGTGGTGACGGACAGCCCCAGCATTTT.